This is a list of T cell receptor beta chains from one sample in a study of early T cells in non-severe SARS-CoV-2 infection. A single record per CDR3 protein comes from TCRdb applying MiXCR to the 5' RACE reads. The sample holds just under 65,000 distinct CDR3 sequences, 11% seen once. The material sequenced was whole blood, taken at baseline. These receptors all stem from an adult who was a healthcare worker with PCR-confirmed SARS-CoV-2 infection or an uninfected control (not recorded which). The CDR3 runs from the conserved cysteine through the conserved F or W. A D gene is named only where the DNA matches it firmly. A clone size is listed for some rows: how often the clone was seen (once, few, many), or a class if it is expanded.

j_call | d_call | v_call | clone_size | cdr3_nt | cdr3_aa
TRBJ1-2 | - | TRBV4-1 | - | TGCGCCAGCAGCCAAGAGGACCCGCCGGGGGCCTATGGCTACACCTTC | CASSQEDPPGAYGYTF
TRBJ1-1 | - | TRBV7-8 | many | TGTGCCAGCAGCTTAAGGCGGGGCAATGAAGCTTTCTTT | CASSLRRGNEAFF
TRBJ2-7 | - | TRBV7-9 | many | TGTGCCAGCAGCCAGGCCGGTTACGAGCAGTACTTC | CASSQAGYEQYF
TRBJ2-7 | TRBD1 | TRBV12-3/TRBV12-4 | - | TGTGCCAGCAGCCTGGGACAGGGAACGCAGTACTTC | CASSLGQGTQYF
TRBJ1-1 | - | TRBV12-3/TRBV12-4 | many | TGTGCCAGCAGTCATCCGGGAGCCACTGAAGCTTTCTTT | CASSHPGATEAFF
TRBJ2-5 | - | TRBV20-1 | - | TGCAGTGCTAGGGGGGGTATGGAGACCCAGTACTTC | CSARGGMETQYF
TRBJ2-5 | TRBD1 | TRBV7-2 | many | TGTGCCAGCAGCTTGGGACAGGGCTCCCCGTACTTC | CASSLGQGSPYF
TRBJ2-7 | - | TRBV6-1 | many | TGTGCCAGCAGTCTGGTACAAGCCTACGAGCAGTACTTC | CASSLVQAYEQYF
TRBJ1-1 | - | TRBV7-9 | many | TGTGCCAGCAGCTTAACGGGGGTTCCTATGAACACTGAAGCTTTCTTT | CASSLTGVPMNTEAFF
TRBJ1-5 | - | TRBV6-1 | few | TGTGCCAGCAGTGATAGTGAGGATGATCAGCCCCAGCATTTT | CASSDSEDDQPQHF
TRBJ2-3 | - | TRBV27 | many | TGTGCCAGCAGGGGGACCTCTCAGCAGTATTTT | CASRGTSQQYF
TRBJ2-7 | - | TRBV6-5 | few | TGTGCCAGCAGTTCCCTCGGGACTTCCATCTACGAGCAGTACTTC | CASSSLGTSIYEQYF
TRBJ2-1 | TRBD2 | TRBV3-1 | many | TGTGCCAGCAGCCCGACTAGCGTTTCCTACAATGAGCAGTTCTTC | CASSPTSVSYNEQFF
TRBJ1-2 | TRBD1 | TRBV4-3 | - | TGCGCCAGCAGCCCAGACAGGGGGTACTATGGCTACACCTTC | CASSPDRGYYGYTF
TRBJ2-5 | - | TRBV29-1 | - | TGCAGCGTTCCGGGCAGGGCCTCGAGAGAGACCCAGTACTTC | CSVPGRASRETQYF
TRBJ1-1 | - | TRBV5-1 | - | TGCGCCAGCAGTTCAGATCTCAACACTGAAGCTTTCTTT | CASSSDLNTEAFF
TRBJ1-5 | TRBD1 | TRBV11-2 | medium-sized | TGTGCCAGCAGCCCAGACAGGGGGCCCCAGCATTTT | CASSPDRGPQHF
TRBJ2-3 | TRBD1 | TRBV2 | - | TGTGCCAGCAGTGTAGGTGTAGGGGGCAACGCAGATACGCAGTATTTT | CASSVGVGGNADTQYF
TRBJ1-2 | - | TRBV7-9 | many | TGTGCCAGCAGCTTAGTCCTGAGTGAATATGGCTACACCTTC | CASSLVLSEYGYTF
TRBJ2-1 | - | TRBV6-6 | - | TGTGCCACCCGATCAGGGATGGGCGATGAGCAGTTCTTC | CATRSGMGDEQFF
TRBJ1-1 | TRBD1 | TRBV5-1 | many | TGCGCCAGCAGCGGTACAGGGGGATGGACTGAAGCTTTCTTT | CASSGTGGWTEAFF
TRBJ2-5 | - | TRBV27 | many | TGTGCCAGCAGTTTATCAGTGGGGACCGGGGAGACCCAGTACTTC | CASSLSVGTGETQYF
TRBJ2-1 | TRBD2 | TRBV29-1 | - | TGCAGCGCCCTGGGACTAGGTACCTACAATGAGCAGTTCTTC | CSALGLGTYNEQFF
TRBJ1-4 | - | TRBV6-5 | - | TGTGCCAGCAGTTACAGCCGGCTCGGCCCGGATGAAAAACTGTTTTTT | CASSYSRLGPDEKLFF
TRBJ1-1 | - | TRBV7-8 | - | TGTGCCAGCAGCACAAGCCGGGACCTCCGGACTGAAGCTTTCTTT | CASSTSRDLRTEAFF
TRBJ2-3 | - | TRBV7-2 | - | TGTGCCAGCAGCTTCCGAGGGGCGCCGGATACGCAGTATTTT | CASSFRGAPDTQYF
TRBJ1-1 | - | TRBV1 | many | TGCACCAGCACTTTAACAGGGGCCATGGGCACTGAAGCTTTCTTT | CTSTLTGAMGTEAFF
TRBJ1-1 | TRBD1 | TRBV9 | - | TGTGCCAGCAGCGAGACAGGGGGCGACACTGAAGCTTTCTTT | CASSETGGDTEAFF
TRBJ2-3 | - | TRBV10-3 | - | TGTGCCATCAGAAAGGACATAGCAGATACGCAGTATTTT | CAIRKDIADTQYF
TRBJ2-7 | - | TRBV18 | - | TGTGCCAGCTCCCCCGGACGAGGGAGGAGCGAGCAGTACTTC | CASSPGRGRSEQYF
TRBJ1-1 | - | TRBV12-3/TRBV12-4 | many | TGTGCCAGCAGGACCGGTATGAACACTGAAGCTTTCTTT | CASRTGMNTEAFF
TRBJ1-1 | TRBD1 | TRBV2 | - | TGTGCCAGCGTACAGGGGGTCGCCGTCACTGAAGCTTTCTTT | CASVQGVAVTEAFF
TRBJ2-5 | TRBD1 | TRBV9 | few | TGTGCCAGCAGCTCCGGACAGGGGAGAGAGACCCAGTACTTC | CASSSGQGRETQYF
TRBJ1-1 | - | TRBV15 | - | TGTGCCACCAGCAGAGATTCGGGGGGCATGAACACTGAAGCTTTCTTT | CATSRDSGGMNTEAFF
TRBJ2-7 | TRBD1 | TRBV6-1 | - | TGTGCCAGCACCGGGACAGGGACGTTC | CASTGTGTF
TRBJ1-1 | - | TRBV9 | few | TGTGCCAGCAGCGTGCAGGATAAGGCTGAAGCTTTCTTT | CASSVQDKAEAFF
TRBJ1-4 | TRBD1 | TRBV12-3/TRBV12-4 | - | TGTGCCAGCACGCAAGACAGGGGGAATGAAAAACTGTTTTTT | CASTQDRGNEKLFF
TRBJ1-2 | TRBD1 | TRBV20-1 | many | TGCAGTGCTAGAGATCCCATAATACAGGGGATCTATGGCTACACCTTC | CSARDPIIQGIYGYTF
TRBJ1-2 | - | TRBV4-1 | few | TGCGCCAGCAGCCAAGTTGCGGGCTTAGAGGGCTACACCTTC | CASSQVAGLEGYTF
TRBJ2-3 | - | TRBV20-1 | - | TGCAGTGCTAGAGATCTTAGAGGAAGCCCCGCAGATACGCAGTATTTT | CSARDLRGSPADTQYF
TRBJ2-3 | TRBD2 | TRBV20-1 | - | TGCAGTGCTAGCCTCCCGCGGGGGGACCGGGATACGCAGTATTTT | CSASLPRGDRDTQYF
TRBJ2-7 | TRBD2 | TRBV4-3 | few | TGCGCCAGCAGCCAAGGGACTAGTCCCACCTACGAGCAGTACTTC | CASSQGTSPTYEQYF
TRBJ2-3 | TRBD1 | TRBV19 | - | TGTGCCAGTAGTCTACAGGGGCCTCTCCCAGATACGCAGTATTTT | CASSLQGPLPDTQYF
TRBJ1-2 | TRBD1 | TRBV18 | few | TGTGCCAGCTCACCCTCCGGGACAGGGCCTGAAGGCTACACCTTC | CASSPSGTGPEGYTF
TRBJ2-1 | TRBD2 | TRBV5-1 | few | TGCGCCAGCAGCCCCCAGCGGGGGGAAAACAATGAGCAGTTCTTC | CASSPQRGENNEQFF